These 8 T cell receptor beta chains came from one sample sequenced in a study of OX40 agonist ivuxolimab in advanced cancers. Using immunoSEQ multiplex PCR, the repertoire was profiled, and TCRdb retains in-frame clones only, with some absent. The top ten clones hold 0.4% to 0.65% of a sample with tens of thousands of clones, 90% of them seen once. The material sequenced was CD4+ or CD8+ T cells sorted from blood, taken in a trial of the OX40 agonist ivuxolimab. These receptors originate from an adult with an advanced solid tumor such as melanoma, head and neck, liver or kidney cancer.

The CDR3 spells CASSPSREQFF. The CDR3 DNA reads as TGTGCCAGCTCACCCAGCAGAGAGCAGTTCTTC. The V gene is TRBV18, the J gene TRBJ2-1, with D uncertain. The CDR3 consists of 11 residues. Trimming left V 3 bases short and J 10 bases short, with 7 bases between. CDR1 is KGHSH and CDR2 is LQKENI in the germline V gene.

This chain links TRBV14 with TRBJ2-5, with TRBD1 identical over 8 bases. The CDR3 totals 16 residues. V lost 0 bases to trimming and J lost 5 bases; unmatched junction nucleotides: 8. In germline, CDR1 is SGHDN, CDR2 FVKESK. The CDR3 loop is CASSQDWRTGTETQYF. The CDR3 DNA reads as TGTGCCAGCAGCCAAGATTGGCGGACAGGGACGGAGACCCAGTACTTC.

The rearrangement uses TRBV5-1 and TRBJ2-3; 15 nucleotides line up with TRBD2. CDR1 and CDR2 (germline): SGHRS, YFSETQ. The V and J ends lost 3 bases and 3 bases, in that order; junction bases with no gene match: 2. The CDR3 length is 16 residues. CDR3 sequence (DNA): TGCGCCAGCAGCTCAGGACTAGCGGGAGGGACAGATACGCAGTATTTT. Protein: CASSSGLAGGTDTQYF.

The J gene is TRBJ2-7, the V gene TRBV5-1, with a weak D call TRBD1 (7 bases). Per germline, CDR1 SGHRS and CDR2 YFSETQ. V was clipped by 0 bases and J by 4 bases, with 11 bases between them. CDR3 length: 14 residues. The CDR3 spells CASSLARGAYEQYF. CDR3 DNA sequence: TGCGCCAGCAGCTTGGCCAGGGGGGCGTACGAGCAGTACTTC.

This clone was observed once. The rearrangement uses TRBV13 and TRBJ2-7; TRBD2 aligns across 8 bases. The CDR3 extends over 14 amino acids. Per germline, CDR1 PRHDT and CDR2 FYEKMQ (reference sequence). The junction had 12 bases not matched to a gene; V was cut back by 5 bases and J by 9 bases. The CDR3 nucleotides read TGTGCCAGCAGCATTAGCGGGATCTCGGGAGGGCAGTACTTC. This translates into CASSISGISGGQYF.

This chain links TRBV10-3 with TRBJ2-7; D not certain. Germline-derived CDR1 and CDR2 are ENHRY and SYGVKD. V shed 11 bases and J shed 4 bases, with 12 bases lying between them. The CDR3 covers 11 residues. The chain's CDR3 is CAHGQQYEQYF. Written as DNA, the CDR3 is TGTGCCCACGGTCAGCAATACGAGCAGTACTTC.

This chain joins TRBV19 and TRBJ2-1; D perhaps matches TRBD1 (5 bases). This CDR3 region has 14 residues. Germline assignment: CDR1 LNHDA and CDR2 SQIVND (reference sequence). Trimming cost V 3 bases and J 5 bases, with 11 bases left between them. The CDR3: CASSISGQHNEQFF. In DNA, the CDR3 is TGTGCCAGTAGTATTTCAGGGCAGCACAATGAGCAGTTCTTC.

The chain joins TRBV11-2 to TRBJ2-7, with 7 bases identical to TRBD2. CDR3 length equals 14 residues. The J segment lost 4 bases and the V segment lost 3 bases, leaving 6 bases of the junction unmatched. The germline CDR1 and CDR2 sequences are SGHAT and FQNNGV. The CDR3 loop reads CASSFGGRQYEQYF. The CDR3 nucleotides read TGTGCCAGCAGCTTTGGCGGGAGACAATACGAGCAGTACTTC.